This T cell receptor (beta chain) is drawn from a study of CD8+ T cells in alopecia areata. Whole-study context: Each day, treated patients took oral tofacitinib twice, at 5 to 10 mg per dose. Broader study findings: Sequences from scalp samples also cover resident alphabeta T cells of normal skin. Higher clonality was seen in lesional scalp than in normal scalp, especially in alopecia totalis/universalis.

The CDR3 extends over 16 amino acids. CDR1 and CDR2 from the germline V gene are SGHTA and FQGTGA. Deletions cut 1 base from V and 1 base from J, with 13 bases between. As the sequencing template, cDNA was produced by extracting RNA and reverse transcribing it. Method: immunoSEQ multiplex PCR; TCRdb's copy keeps in-frame clones and lacks some. The sample holds over 200,000 clones, 50% to 70% seen once. This clone was seen only a few times. Its antigen is not identified. PBMCs, the starting material, were the source of sorted CD4+ and CD8+ T cells. The rearrangement links TRBV7-3 to TRBJ1-1, with a weak D call TRBD1 (5 bases). Source: CD4+ T cells sorted from blood, taken at week 0. The TCR was taken from a human donor with alopecia areata. Here the CDR3 reads CASSLMPGGENTEAFF. CDR3 DNA: TGTGCCAGCAGCTTAATGCCCGGGGGTGAGAACACTGAAGCTTTCTTT.